The 22 T cell receptor beta chains listed next were all sequenced from one sample in a study of T cell repertoires in cytomegalovirus infection. TCRdb used MiXCR to reprocess the reads, holding one entry per CDR3 protein. The table has hundreds of thousands of distinct CDR3 sequences, around a third seen once. Their antigens remain unidentified. This sample comprised cultured CD8+ T cells from PBMCs, obtained from culture after CMV antigen stimulation. The receptors were sampled from a human donor in good health (CMV status not recorded). Some clones in this sample may be carry-over from other donors' samples.

The rearrangement joins TRBV19 to TRBJ1-2; D gene uncertain. Germline V CDR1 and CDR2: LNHDA, SQIVND (reference sequence). CDR3 length equals 12 residues. The V end was cut by 7 bases, the J end by 8 bases, with 14 bases between. The CDR3: CASTDDVTGYTF. DNA for the CDR3: TGTGCCAGTACCGATGACGTCACCGGCTACACCTTC.

The V call is TRBV28, the J call TRBJ2-5, with 10 positions matching TRBD1. CDR1 and CDR2 from the germline V gene are MDHEN and SYDVKM. The CDR3 totals 14 residues. V trimming: 4 bases; J trimming: 9 bases; junction bases outside the gene matches: 8. CDR3 bases: TGTGCCAGCAGTTACACCGGGACAGGGGTCGCCCAGTACTTC. Residues: CASSYTGTGVAQYF.

This clonotype was detected a few times. The rearrangement links TRBV4-1 to TRBJ1-1; D ambiguous. Germline V gene lookup returns CDR1 MGHRA and CDR2 YSYEKL. Trimming took off 2 bases at V and 3 bases at J, with 16 bases between the two ends. The CDR3 is 16 amino acids. For the CDR3, the DNA is TGCGCCAGCAGCCAAACGCTCAACAAGGTTGACACTGAAGCTTTCTTT. Its protein is CASSQTLNKVDTEAFF.

This clonotype has more than one count but fewer than ten. CDR3 sequence: CASSLMGHQETQYF. The CDR3 DNA reads TGTGCCAGCAGCTTAATGGGACACCAAGAGACCCAGTACTTC. This chain links TRBV7-4 with TRBJ2-5; D may be TRBD1 or TRBD2 (5 bases each). The V end lost 2 bases, the J end lost 0 bases, and 7 bases lay between the germline ends. CDR1 is SGHVT and CDR2 is SQSDAQ in the germline V gene. This CDR3 has 14 residues.

The V and J genes are TRBV2 and TRBJ2-3, with 12 bases matching TRBD2. After removal of 5 bases from V and 4 bases from J, the junction contained 10 bases not matched to a gene. The CDR3 has 17 residues. From germline, CDR1 is SNHLY and CDR2 FYNNEI. DNA for the CDR3: TGTGCCAGCAGTCTACCCCTAGCGGGGGGGCACCCAGATACGCAGTATTTT. Translation: CASSLPLAGGHPDTQYF.

This clonotype was picked up many times. The chain has TRBV6-2 or TRBV6-3 and TRBJ2-3, with TRBD1 identical over 7 bases. CDR3 length: 11 residues. Unmatched junction bases numbered 10, after V lost 7 bases and J lost 15 bases. Looked up from germline, CDR1 is MNHEY and CDR2 is SVGEGT. CDR3 bases: TGTGCCAGCAATTTAGGGGACAGTCAATATTTT. It is translated as CASNLGDSQYF.

The sample holds a few counts of this clonotype. This chain uses TRBV7-9 with TRBJ2-1; no firm D call. The CDR3 runs 15 residues. V was trimmed by 1 base and J by 7 bases, leaving 14 bases between them. Germline CDR1 is SEHNR and CDR2 is FQNEAQ (reference sequence). CDR3: CASSLVGLWYNEQFF. The CDR3 DNA follows: TGTGCCAGCAGCTTAGTGGGGTTATGGTATAATGAGCAGTTCTTC.

The rearrangement uses TRBV7-9 and TRBJ2-1; D is unresolved. V lost 4 bases and J lost 3, with 16 bases in between. The CDR3 runs 16 residues. Per germline, CDR1 SEHNR and CDR2 FQNEAQ (reference sequence). This chain's CDR3 is CASSSLMERNYNEQFF. The CDR3 DNA reads as TGTGCCAGCAGCTCCCTAATGGAGAGAAACTACAATGAGCAGTTCTTC.

This clonotype turned up a few times. The chain combines TRBV5-6 with TRBJ2-7; 8 bases line up with TRBD2. The CDR3 has 15 amino acids. Germline CDR1 and CDR2: SGHDT and YYEEEE. Losses at the gene ends were 5 bases for V and 3 bases for J; bases not matched to a gene: 10. The chain's CDR3 is CASSSGGDTNYEQYV. In DNA, the CDR3 is TGTGCCAGCAGTTCGGGGGGGGACACGAACTACGAGCAGTACGTC.

A remark on this clonotype: At one end, the junction sequence differs from germline, possibly due to a read error. V gene TRBV4-2 combines with J gene TRBJ1-4; unclear D gene. The CDR3 runs to 17 residues. The germline V gene encodes CDR1 LGHNA and CDR2 YNFKEQ. The CDR3 spells CVSSRRLQRATNEKLFF. Here the CDR3 DNA reads TGTGTCAGCAGCCGGAGGTTGCAGAGAGCAACTAATGAAAAACTGTTTTTT.

This clonotype was recorded a few times. The junction and the germline gene differ at one end; a read error may be behind it. Here the CDR3 DNA reads TGCGCCAGCAGCTTGGGTCACCTTTATTCCACCGGGGAGCTGTTTTTT. This sequence encodes CASSLGHLYSTGELFF. The J gene is TRBJ2-2, the V gene TRBV13, with D unresolved. The CDR3 has 16 residues. Germline V gene lookup returns CDR1 PRHDT and CDR2 FYEKMQ (reference sequence).

This chain joins TRBV6-5 and TRBJ1-5; D possibly corresponds to TRBD1 (5 bases). The germline V gene has CDR1 MNHEY and CDR2 SVGAGI. This CDR3 is 14 amino acids long. V was shortened by 4 bases and J by 5 bases, with 12 bases between the two germline ends. CDR3 loop: CASSSTAPHQPQHF. The CDR3 DNA is TGTGCCAGCAGTTCGACAGCTCCTCATCAGCCCCAGCATTTT.

In regard to this clonotype: Mismatch with germline at one junction end may stem from a read error. The V gene is TRBV28, the J gene TRBJ1-2, with 8 bases aligning to TRBD1. Germline assignment: CDR1 MDHEN and CDR2 SYDVKM. CDR3 size: 17 residues. The CDR3 DNA follows: TGTGTCAGCAGTTCTACAGGGGGGATCCCGATACTATATGGCTACACCTTC. This gives the protein CVSSSTGGIPILYGYTF.

This chain connects TRBV6-2 or TRBV6-3 to TRBJ2-7; TRBD1 is a possible D gene (5 bases). Germline CDR1 is MNHEY and CDR2 is SVGEGT. V was clipped by 0 bases and J by 4 bases, with 13 bases between them. The CDR3 runs to 15 residues. CDR3 region: CASSYSKGAGYEQYV. The CDR3 nucleotides are TGTGCCAGCAGTTACTCGAAAGGGGCCGGGTACGAGCAGTACGTC.

This chain links TRBV6-6 with TRBJ1-2; TRBD1 matches 8 bases. Germline V gene data show CDR1 as MNHNY and CDR2 as SVGAGI (reference sequence). The J segment lost 6 bases and the V segment lost 2 bases, leaving 8 bases of the junction unmatched. The CDR3 contains 15 residues. This chain's CDR3 is CASSYEGQGVNGYTF. For the CDR3, the DNA is TGTGCCAGCAGTTACGAAGGACAGGGCGTCAATGGCTACACCTTC.

A few counts support this clonotype. The chain uses TRBV5-5 and TRBJ2-2; TRBD1 agrees at 7 bases. There are 16 residues in the CDR3. Germline loops: CDR1 SGHKS, CDR2 YYEKEE (reference sequence). With V trimmed by 3 bases and J by 1 base, 6 bases remained unmatched. CDR3 bases: TGTGCCAGCAGCTCAAGGGACAGTGAGAACACCGGGGAGCTGTTTTTT. The encoded protein is CASSSRDSENTGELFF.

DNA for the CDR3: TGTGCCAGTAGTATTGGGCAGGGGGCGCGGGGGACTGAAGCTTTCTTT. This gives the protein CASSIGQGARGTEAFF. The chain uses TRBV19 and TRBJ1-1, with 8 bases that match TRBD1. Germline CDR1 reads LNHDA; CDR2 reads SQIVND (reference sequence). V shed 3 bases, J shed 5 bases, and the junction held 11 bases outside the gene matches. The length of the CDR3 is 16 residues.

The chain uses TRBV12-3 or TRBV12-4 and TRBJ1-2, with D unresolved. The CDR3 spans 15 residues. V was clipped by 2 bases and J by 1 base, with 11 bases between them. The CDR3: CASSLMLTSNYGYTF. For the CDR3, the DNA is TGTGCCAGCAGTTTAATGCTTACCAGTAACTATGGCTACACCTTC.

This clonotype was seen ten or more times. This CDR3 reads CASSFGQGYNEQFF. The CDR3 region has the DNA TGTGCCAGCAGCTTTGGACAGGGGTACAATGAGCAGTTCTTC. V is TRBV27 and J is TRBJ2-1, with TRBD1 identical over 9 bases. The CDR3 is 14 residues long. The ends lost 6 bases at V and 4 bases at J; junction bases unmatched: 4. Germline lookup yields CDR1 MNHEY and CDR2 SMNVEV (reference sequence).

The genes are TRBV5-1 and TRBJ2-5; perhaps TRBD2 as D (6 bases). Germline values: CDR1 SGHRS, CDR2 YFSETQ. The CDR3 runs to 14 residues. V was pared by 4 bases and J by 6 bases, with 16 bases between. The CDR3 nucleotides read TGCGCCAGCAGCCCCCCGACTAGATCGAAGACCCAGTACTTC. The encoded protein is CASSPPTRSKTQYF.

This clonotype appeared many times. The gene calls are TRBV7-2 and TRBJ1-2, with 7 bases identical to TRBD1. The CDR3 contains 14 residues. CDR1 SGHTA and CDR2 FQGNSA come from the germline V gene. Trimming took 7 bases from V and 0 from J; bases not matched to a gene: 5. CDR3 nucleotides: TGTGCCAGCACCCAGGGGGTGTCTAACTATGGCTACACCTTC. Translated: CASTQGVSNYGYTF.

This rearrangement joins TRBV6-4 to TRBJ2-2; 9 bases align to TRBD2. Losses at the gene ends were 6 bases for V and 7 bases for J; bases not matched to a gene: 9. Germline loops: CDR1 MRHNA, CDR2 SNTAGT. The CDR3 is made up of 15 amino acids. CDR3: CASRPGLAHHGELFF. CDR3 bases: TGTGCCAGCAGACCGGGACTAGCCCACCACGGGGAGCTGTTTTTT.